This record concerns one TCR beta chain sequence. Its antigen is as yet unknown. The sample comes from a study of T-cell reconstitution after alpha-beta-depleted transplantation in children. Study results and caveats: In patients about two months after transplant, alpha-beta T cells reportedly arose from several hundred expanded graft clones. The main origin of T-cell counts and diversity one year after transplant was newly produced T cells. Surviving recipient T cells and thymic progenitors accounted for the high day-60 TCRbeta diversity observed in some patients.

Preparation of the TCRbeta library involved a method that used unique molecular identifiers. TCRdb re-called the PCR reads with MiXCR, one entry per CDR3 protein. The table has 440,000 or so distinct CDR3 sequences, over 40% seen once; the top ten hold 25% to 30%. The CDR3 has 13 residues. V shed 4 bases and J shed 10 bases, with 13 bases lying between them. The germline V gene encodes CDR1 KGHDR and CDR2 SFDVKD. The rearrangement links TRBV24-1 to TRBJ2-1, with D maybe TRBD1 (6 bases). The source is a girl aged 2-10 years with aplastic anemia, due to receive a stem cell transplant. The input for sequencing was PBMCs, taken before TCRalphabeta/CD19-depleted stem cell transplant. CDR3 DNA sequence: TGTGCCACCAGTGAAACCGACAGGCGGGAGCAGTTCTTC. Translation: CATSETDRREQFF.